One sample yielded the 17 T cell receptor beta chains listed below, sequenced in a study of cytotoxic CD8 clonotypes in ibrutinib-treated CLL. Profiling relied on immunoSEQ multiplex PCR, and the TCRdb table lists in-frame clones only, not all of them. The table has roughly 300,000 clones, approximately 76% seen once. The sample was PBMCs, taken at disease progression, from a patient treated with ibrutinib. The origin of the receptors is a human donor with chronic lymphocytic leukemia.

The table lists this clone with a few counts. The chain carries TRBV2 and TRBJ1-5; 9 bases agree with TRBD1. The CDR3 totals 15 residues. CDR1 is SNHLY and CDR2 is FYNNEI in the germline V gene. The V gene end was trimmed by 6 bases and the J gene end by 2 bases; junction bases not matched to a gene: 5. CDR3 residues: CASRAQGAGNQPQHF. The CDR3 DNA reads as TGTGCCAGCAGGGCACAGGGGGCAGGCAATCAGCCCCAGCATTTT.

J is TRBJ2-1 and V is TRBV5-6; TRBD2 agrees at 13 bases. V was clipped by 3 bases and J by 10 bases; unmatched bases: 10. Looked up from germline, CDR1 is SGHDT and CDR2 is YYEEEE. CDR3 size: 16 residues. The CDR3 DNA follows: TGTGCCAGCAGCTCCCCGGGACTAGCGGGAATAGGGGAGCAGTTCTTC. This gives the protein CASSSPGLAGIGEQFF.

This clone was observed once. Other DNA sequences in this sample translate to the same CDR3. The CDR3 nucleotides are TGCAGCGTCCTATGGGGCTACGAGCAGTACTTC. It yields the protein CSVLWGYEQYF. The chain combines TRBV29-1 with TRBJ2-7; D is unresolved. The germline V gene has CDR1 SQVTM and CDR2 ANQGSEA. The CDR3 contains 11 residues. V lost 6 bases and J 3 bases, leaving 9 bases between the germline ends.

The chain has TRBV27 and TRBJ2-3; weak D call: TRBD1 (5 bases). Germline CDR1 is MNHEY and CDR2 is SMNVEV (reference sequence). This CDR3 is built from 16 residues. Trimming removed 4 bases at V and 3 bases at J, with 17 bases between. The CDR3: CASSSYHRGQTDTQYF. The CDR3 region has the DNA TGTGCCAGCAGTTCATACCATAGGGGCCAAACAGATACGCAGTATTTT.

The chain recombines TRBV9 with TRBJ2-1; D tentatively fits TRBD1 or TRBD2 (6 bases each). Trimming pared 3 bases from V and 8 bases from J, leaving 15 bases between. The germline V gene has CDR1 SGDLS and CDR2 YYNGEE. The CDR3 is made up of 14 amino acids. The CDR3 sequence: CASSAAGHGYEQFF. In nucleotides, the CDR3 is TGTGCCAGCAGCGCGGCGGGACATGGGTATGAGCAGTTCTTC. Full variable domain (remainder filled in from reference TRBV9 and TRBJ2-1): DSGVTQTPKHLITATGQRVTLRCSPRSGDLSVYWYQQSLDQGLQFLIQYYNGEERAKGNILERFSAQQFPDLHSELNLSSLELGDSALYFCASSAAGHGYEQFFGPGTRLTVL.

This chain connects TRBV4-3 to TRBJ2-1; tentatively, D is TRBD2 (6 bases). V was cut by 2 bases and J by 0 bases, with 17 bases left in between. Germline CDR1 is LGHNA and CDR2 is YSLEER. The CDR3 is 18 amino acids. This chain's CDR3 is CASSQIGTRLSSYNEQFF. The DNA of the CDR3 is TGCGCCAGCAGCCAAATCGGGACTCGGTTAAGCTCCTACAATGAGCAGTTCTTC.

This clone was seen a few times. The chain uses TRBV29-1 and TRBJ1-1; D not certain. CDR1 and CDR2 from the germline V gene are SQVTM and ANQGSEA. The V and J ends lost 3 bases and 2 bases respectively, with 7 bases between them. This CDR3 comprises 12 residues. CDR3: CSVDQDNTEAFF. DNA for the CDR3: TGCAGCGTTGATCAGGACAACACTGAAGCTTTCTTT.

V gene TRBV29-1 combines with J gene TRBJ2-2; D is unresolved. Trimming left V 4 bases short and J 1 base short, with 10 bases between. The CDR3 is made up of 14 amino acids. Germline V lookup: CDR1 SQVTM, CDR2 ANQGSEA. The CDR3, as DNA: TGCAGCGTTGTAGTCCAGATGAACACCGGGGAGCTGTTTTTT. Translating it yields CSVVVQMNTGELFF.

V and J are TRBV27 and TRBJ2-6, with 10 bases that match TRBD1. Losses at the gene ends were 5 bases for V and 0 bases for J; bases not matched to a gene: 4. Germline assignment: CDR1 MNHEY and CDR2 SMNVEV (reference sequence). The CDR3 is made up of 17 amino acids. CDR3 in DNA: TGTGCCAGCAGTCGGGACAGGGGATACTCTGGGGCCAACGTCCTGACTTTC. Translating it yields CASSRDRGYSGANVLTF.

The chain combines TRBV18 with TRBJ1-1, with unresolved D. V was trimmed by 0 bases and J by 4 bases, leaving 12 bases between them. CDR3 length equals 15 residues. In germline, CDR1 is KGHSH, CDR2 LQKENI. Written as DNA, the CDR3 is TGTGCCAGCTCACCACCATTGGGCCGCACCACTGAAGCTTTCTTT. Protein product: CASSPPLGRTTEAFF.

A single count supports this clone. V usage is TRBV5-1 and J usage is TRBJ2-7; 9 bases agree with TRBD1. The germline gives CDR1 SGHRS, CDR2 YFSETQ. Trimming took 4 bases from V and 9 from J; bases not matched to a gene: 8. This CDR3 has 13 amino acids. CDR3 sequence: CASSPDRGLLQYF. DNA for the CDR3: TGCGCCAGCAGCCCGGACAGGGGATTACTGCAGTACTTC.

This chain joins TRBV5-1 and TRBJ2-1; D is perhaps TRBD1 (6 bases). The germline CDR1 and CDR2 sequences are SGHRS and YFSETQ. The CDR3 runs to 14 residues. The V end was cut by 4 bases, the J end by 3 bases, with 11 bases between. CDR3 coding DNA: TGCGCCAGCAGCAAGGACAGCGGCTACAATGAGCAGTTCTTC. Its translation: CASSKDSGYNEQFF.

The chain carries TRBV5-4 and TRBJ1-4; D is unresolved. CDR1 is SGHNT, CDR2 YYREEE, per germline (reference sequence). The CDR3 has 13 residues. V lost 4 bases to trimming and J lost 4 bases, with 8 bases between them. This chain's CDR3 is CASSLTGNEKLFF. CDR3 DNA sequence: TGTGCCAGCAGCCTGACCGGTAATGAAAAACTGTTTTTT.

Here the CDR3 reads CASSYEANTGELFF. The CDR3 DNA reads TGTGCCAGCAGTTACGAAGCGAACACCGGGGAGCTGTTTTTT. This chain connects TRBV6-5 to TRBJ2-2, with D uncertain. V was shortened by 2 bases and J by 0 bases, with 4 bases between the two germline ends. CDR3 length: 14 residues. The germline V gene has CDR1 MNHEY and CDR2 SVGAGI.

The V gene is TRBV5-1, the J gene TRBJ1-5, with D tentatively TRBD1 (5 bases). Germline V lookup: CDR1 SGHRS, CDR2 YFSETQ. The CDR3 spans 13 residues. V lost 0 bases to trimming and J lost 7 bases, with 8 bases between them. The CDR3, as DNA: TGCGCCAGCAGCTTGGGGGGGTCCCAGCCCCAGCATTTT. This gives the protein CASSLGGSQPQHF.

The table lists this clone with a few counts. This chain's CDR3 is CASSLRSGDTEAFF. The DNA of the CDR3 is TGCGCCAGCAGCTTGCGGTCAGGGGACACTGAAGCTTTCTTT. The chain uses TRBV5-1 and TRBJ1-1; D perhaps matches TRBD1 (6 bases). The CDR3 is 14 amino acids. The germline V gene has CDR1 SGHRS and CDR2 YFSETQ. Trimming pared 1 base from V and 3 bases from J, leaving 10 bases between.

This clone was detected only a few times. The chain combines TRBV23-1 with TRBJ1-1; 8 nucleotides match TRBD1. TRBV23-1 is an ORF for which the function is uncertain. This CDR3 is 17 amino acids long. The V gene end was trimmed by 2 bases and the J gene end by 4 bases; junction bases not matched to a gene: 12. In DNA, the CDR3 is TGCGCCAGCAGTCAAGTCCGGACAGGGTCTGGGGCCACTGAAGCTTTCTTT. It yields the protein CASSQVRTGSGATEAFF.